A single sample is the source of the 8 T cell receptor beta chains below, sequenced in a study of shared clonotypes between healthy human individuals. Repertoires were generated with immunoSEQ multiplex PCR, while TCRdb's copy carries only in-frame clones and drops some. The data contain 2.5 million or so clones, around 94% of them singletons. What was sequenced was naive CD4+ T cells sorted from blood. Subset specified: CD45RA+ positively selected. The receptors stem from a man between 18 and 35 years old in good health.

The rearrangement links TRBV5-1 to TRBJ1-3; 10 bases map to TRBD1. Germline-derived CDR1 and CDR2 are SGHRS and YFSETQ. The CDR3 contains 15 residues. Trimming removed 4 bases from V and 3 bases from J; junction bases left unmatched: 4. The CDR3 bases are TGCGCCAGCAGCCTTTGGACAGGGGGTGGAAACACCATATATTTT. It specifies CASSLWTGGGNTIYF.

The chain carries TRBV7-6 and TRBJ1-1, with D possibly TRBD1 on 5 matching bases. The CDR3 extends over 15 amino acids. CDR1 and CDR2 from the germline V gene are SGHVS and FNYEAQ. The V end was cut by 2 bases, the J end by 1 base, with 11 bases between. CDR3 sequence (DNA): TGTGCCAGCAGCTTAACCCGGGACGGGAACACTGAAGCTTTCTTT. It specifies CASSLTRDGNTEAFF.

For this clone: The sample has other DNA sequences that encode this CDR3 too. As DNA, the CDR3 is TGTGCCAGCTCACCACCCACCGGCGGGGGCACAGATACGCAGTATTTT. Residues: CASSPPTGGGTDTQYF. V is TRBV18 and J is TRBJ2-3; possibly TRBD2 for D (6 bases). V lost 0 bases to trimming and J lost 1 base, with 11 bases between them. From germline, CDR1 is KGHSH and CDR2 LQKENI. The CDR3 loop spans 16 amino acids. The full variable domain, rest sourced from reference TRBV18 and TRBJ2-3, is NAGVMQNPRHLVRRRGQEARLRCSPMKGHSHVYWYRQLPEEGLKFMVYLQKENIIDESGMPKERFSAEFPKEGPSILRIQQVVRGDSAAYFCASSPPTGGGTDTQYFGPGTRLTVL.

The genes are TRBV4-1 and TRBJ2-1, with 11 bases fitting TRBD2. V dropped 2 bases and J dropped 15; count of bases not matched to a gene: 9. CDR1 and CDR2 from the germline V gene are MGHRA and YSYEKL. The CDR3 loop spans 14 amino acids. CDR3 residues: CASSQPGLAVKGFF. The CDR3, as DNA: TGCGCCAGCAGCCAACCGGGACTAGCGGTTAAGGGGTTCTTC.

This clone was seen only once. The chain has TRBV7-2 and TRBJ2-3, with 11 bases that match TRBD2. After removal of 1 base from V and 0 bases from J, the junction contained 6 bases not matched to a gene. CDR3 length equals 18 residues. Looked up from germline, CDR1 is SGHTA and CDR2 is FQGNSA. As DNA, the CDR3 is TGTGCCAGCAGCTTAGGACTAGCGGGGAATCCTAGCACAGATACGCAGTATTTT. Its protein is CASSLGLAGNPSTDTQYF.

V and J are TRBV28 and TRBJ1-2; possibly TRBD1 for D (6 bases). Trimming cost V 6 bases and J 2 bases, with 10 bases left between them. Germline lookup yields CDR1 MDHEN and CDR2 SYDVKM. CDR3 length equals 13 residues. For the CDR3, the DNA is TGTGCCAGCAGGAACGGACAGAACTATGGCTACACCTTC. Translating gives CASRNGQNYGYTF.

The rearrangement uses TRBV6-1 and TRBJ2-2; maybe TRBD2 (7 bases). The CDR3 has 15 amino acids. Per the germline V gene, CDR1 is MNHNS and CDR2 is SASEGT. V was cut by 7 bases and J by 0 bases, with 12 bases left in between. CDR3 nucleotide sequence: TGTGCCAGCAATCGGGGGGCTGCGAACACCGGGGAGCTGTTTTTT. Its translation: CASNRGAANTGELFF.

This chain connects TRBV19 to TRBJ1-2, with 10 bases fitting TRBD1. The CDR3 is made up of 11 amino acids. The germline gives CDR1 LNHDA, CDR2 SQIVND (reference sequence). Losses at the gene ends were 10 bases for V and 6 bases for J; bases not matched to a gene: 2. CDR3 in DNA: TGTGCCACGGGACAGGGGAATGGCTACACCTTC. This codes for CATGQGNGYTF.